These T cell receptor beta chains were read from a single sample in a study of shared clonotypes between healthy human individuals. Using immunoSEQ multiplex PCR, the repertoire was profiled, and TCRdb retains in-frame clones only, with some absent. The data show some 1.1 million clones, approximately 77% seen once. Sequencing was carried out using memory CD4+ T cells from PBMCs. These receptors were obtained from a man aged 18 to 30 in good health. Some clones in this sample may be carry-over from other donors' samples. Each CDR3 is given with its conserved first and last residue. Each record gives: V gene, J gene, CDR3 protein.

v_gene: TRBV7-9
j_gene: TRBJ1-2
CDR3aa: CASSLIAGDYGYTF

v_gene: TRBV23-1
j_gene: TRBJ1-2
CDR3aa: CASTRGGYTF

v_gene: TRBV7-3
j_gene: TRBJ1-2
CDR3aa: CASSPGPGGRGYTF

v_gene: TRBV7-2
j_gene: TRBJ1-2
CDR3aa: CASSSPLGRYGYTF

v_gene: TRBV27
j_gene: TRBJ2-7
CDR3aa: CASRGRIRAAYEQYF

v_gene: TRBV25-1
j_gene: TRBJ2-5
CDR3aa: CASIHLPQPGQYF

v_gene: TRBV7-2
j_gene: TRBJ1-1
CDR3aa: CASSSPNGGANTEAFF

v_gene: TRBV9
j_gene: TRBJ1-1
CDR3aa: CASSVDVGGGNTEAFF

v_gene: TRBV28
j_gene: TRBJ2-7
CDR3aa: CASSFYGGNYEQYF

v_gene: TRBV4-3
j_gene: TRBJ1-1
CDR3aa: CASSQEMNTEAFF

v_gene: TRBV7-2
j_gene: TRBJ1-5
CDR3aa: CASFKPGQGRRSNQPQHF

v_gene: TRBV29-1
j_gene: TRBJ2-1
CDR3aa: CSVGVSEQFF

v_gene: TRBV6-1
j_gene: TRBJ1-2
CDR3aa: CASSEVPDVYYGYTF

v_gene: TRBV2
j_gene: TRBJ2-1
CDR3aa: CASSDSGRWNEQFF

v_gene: TRBV12-2
j_gene: TRBJ1-2
CDR3aa: CASRFPCRPCDYGYTF

v_gene: TRBV28
j_gene: TRBJ2-5
CDR3aa: CASRSGQLETQYF

v_gene: TRBV4-1
j_gene: TRBJ1-2
CDR3aa: CASSLLKVGYGYTF

v_gene: TRBV2
j_gene: TRBJ2-7
CDR3aa: CASSPFLGRGDEQYF

v_gene: TRBV28
j_gene: TRBJ1-1
CDR3aa: CASSSPTVVNTEAFF

v_gene: TRBV30
j_gene: TRBJ2-7
CDR3aa: CAWSVLALGEQYF

v_gene: TRBV5-3
j_gene: TRBJ1-2
CDR3aa: CASYREGAYGYTF

v_gene: TRBV5-4
j_gene: TRBJ2-6
CDR3aa: CASSLPGQGTAGANVLTF

v_gene: TRBV19
j_gene: TRBJ2-2
CDR3aa: CASSSGGTGELFF

v_gene: TRBV5-1
j_gene: TRBJ2-7
CDR3aa: CASSRTGDPYEQYF

v_gene: TRBV19
j_gene: TRBJ1-5
CDR3aa: CASSIVGEGQPQHF

v_gene: TRBV15
j_gene: TRBJ2-7
CDR3aa: CATSRDPRAGYEQYF

v_gene: TRBV5-5
j_gene: TRBJ1-2
CDR3aa: CASSLEGTGYTF

v_gene: TRBV5-1
j_gene: TRBJ2-5
CDR3aa: CASQPGQGQETQYF